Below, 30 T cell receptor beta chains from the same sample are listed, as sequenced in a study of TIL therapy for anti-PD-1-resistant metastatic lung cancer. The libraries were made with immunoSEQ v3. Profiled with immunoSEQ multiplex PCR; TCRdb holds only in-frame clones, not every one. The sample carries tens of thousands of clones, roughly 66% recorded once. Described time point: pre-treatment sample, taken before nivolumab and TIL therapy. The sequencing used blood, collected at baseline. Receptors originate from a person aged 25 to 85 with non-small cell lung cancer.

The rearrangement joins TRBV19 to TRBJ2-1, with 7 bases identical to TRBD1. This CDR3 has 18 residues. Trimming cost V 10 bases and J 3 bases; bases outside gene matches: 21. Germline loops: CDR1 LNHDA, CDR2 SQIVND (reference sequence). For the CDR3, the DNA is TGTGCCACGACAGGGCCCATCCCGGGTCGTGCCGGCTACAATGAGCAGTTCTTC. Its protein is CATTGPIPGRAGYNEQFF.

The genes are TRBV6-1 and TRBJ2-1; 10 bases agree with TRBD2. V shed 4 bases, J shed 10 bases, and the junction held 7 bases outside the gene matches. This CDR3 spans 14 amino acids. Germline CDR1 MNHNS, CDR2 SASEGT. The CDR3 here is CASSAPSLAGEQFF. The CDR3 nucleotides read TGTGCCAGCAGTGCGCCCTCACTAGCGGGGGAGCAGTTCTTC.

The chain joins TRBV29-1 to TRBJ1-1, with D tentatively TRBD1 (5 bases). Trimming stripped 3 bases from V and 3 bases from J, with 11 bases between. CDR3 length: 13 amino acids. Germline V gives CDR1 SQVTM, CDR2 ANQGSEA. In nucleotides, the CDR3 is TGCAGCGTTGATGGTTCCAGGGACACTGAAGCTTTCTTT. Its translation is CSVDGSRDTEAFF.

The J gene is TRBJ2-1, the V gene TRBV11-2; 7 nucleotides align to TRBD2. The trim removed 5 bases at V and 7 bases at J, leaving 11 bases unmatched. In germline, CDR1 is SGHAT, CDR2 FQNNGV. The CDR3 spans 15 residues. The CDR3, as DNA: TGTGCCAGCAGCCGCGGGCTAGCGGATCTAAATGAGCAGTTCTTC. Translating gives CASSRGLADLNEQFF.

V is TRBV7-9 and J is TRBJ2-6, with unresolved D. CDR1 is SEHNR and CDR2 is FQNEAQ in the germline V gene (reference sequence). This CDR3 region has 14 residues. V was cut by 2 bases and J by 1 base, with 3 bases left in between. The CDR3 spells CASSLYSGANVLTF. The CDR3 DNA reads TGTGCCAGCAGCTTATATTCTGGGGCCAACGTCCTGACTTTC.

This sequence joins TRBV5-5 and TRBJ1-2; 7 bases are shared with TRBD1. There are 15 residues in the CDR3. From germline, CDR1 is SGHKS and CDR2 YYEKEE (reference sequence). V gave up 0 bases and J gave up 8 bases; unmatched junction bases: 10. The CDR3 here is CASSLAGQPSWGYTF. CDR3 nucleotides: TGTGCCAGCAGCTTGGCGGGACAGCCGTCTTGGGGCTACACCTTC. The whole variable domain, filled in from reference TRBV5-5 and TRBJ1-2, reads DAGVTQSPTHLIKTRGQQVTLRCSPISGHKSVSWYQQVLGQGPQFIFQYYEKEERGRGNFPDRFSARQFPNYSSELNVNALLLGDSALYLCASSLAGQPSWGYTFGSGTRLTVV.

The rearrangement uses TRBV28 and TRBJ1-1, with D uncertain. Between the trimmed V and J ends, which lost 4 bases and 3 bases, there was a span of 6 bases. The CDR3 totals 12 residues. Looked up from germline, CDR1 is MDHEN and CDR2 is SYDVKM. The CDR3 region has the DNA TGTGCCAGCAGTTGGGCTCACACTGAAGCTTTCTTT. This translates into CASSWAHTEAFF.

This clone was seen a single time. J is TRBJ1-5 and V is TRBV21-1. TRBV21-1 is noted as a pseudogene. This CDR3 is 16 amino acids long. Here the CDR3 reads CACYDSRDPLNQPQHF. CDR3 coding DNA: TGTGCCTGCTACGACAGTCGGGACCCTCTTAATCAGCCCCAGCATTTT.

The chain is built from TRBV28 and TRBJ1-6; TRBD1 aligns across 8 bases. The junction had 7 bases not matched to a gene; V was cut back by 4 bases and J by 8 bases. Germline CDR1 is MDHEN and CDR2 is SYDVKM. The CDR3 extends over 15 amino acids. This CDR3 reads CASSSHRGEDSPLHF. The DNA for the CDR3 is TGTGCCAGCAGTTCACACAGGGGGGAGGATTCACCCCTCCACTTT.

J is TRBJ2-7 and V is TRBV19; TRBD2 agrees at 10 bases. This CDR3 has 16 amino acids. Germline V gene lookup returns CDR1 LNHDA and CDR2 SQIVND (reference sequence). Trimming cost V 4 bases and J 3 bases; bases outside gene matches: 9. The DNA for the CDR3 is TGTGCCAGTAGTACACGGGGAGGGACTAGCGTCTACGAGCAGTACTTC. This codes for CASSTRGGTSVYEQYF.

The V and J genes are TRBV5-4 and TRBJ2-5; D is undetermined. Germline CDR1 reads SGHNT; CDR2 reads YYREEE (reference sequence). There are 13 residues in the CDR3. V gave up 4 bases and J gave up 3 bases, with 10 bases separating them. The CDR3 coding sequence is TGTGCCAGCAGCCCCAGAGGTGAAGAGACCCAGTACTTC. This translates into CASSPRGEETQYF.

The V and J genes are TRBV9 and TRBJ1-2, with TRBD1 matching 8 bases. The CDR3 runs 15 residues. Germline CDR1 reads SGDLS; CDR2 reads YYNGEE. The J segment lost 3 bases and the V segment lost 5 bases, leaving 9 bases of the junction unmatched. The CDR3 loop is CASRRPGQAHYGYTF. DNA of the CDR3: TGTGCCAGCAGACGTCCGGGACAGGCCCACTATGGCTACACCTTC.

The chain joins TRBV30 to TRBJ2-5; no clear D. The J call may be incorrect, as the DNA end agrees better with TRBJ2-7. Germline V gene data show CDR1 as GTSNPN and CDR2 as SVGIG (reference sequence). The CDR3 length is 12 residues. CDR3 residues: CAWSVEGYEQYF. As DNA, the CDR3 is TGTGCCTGGAGTGTCGAAGGGTACGAGCAGTACTTC.

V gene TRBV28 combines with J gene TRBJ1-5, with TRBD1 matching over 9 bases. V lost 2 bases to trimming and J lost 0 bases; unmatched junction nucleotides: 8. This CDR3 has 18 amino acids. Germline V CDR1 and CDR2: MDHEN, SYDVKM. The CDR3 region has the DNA TGTGCCAGCAGTTTAGGGGGGACAGGGCCGTATAGCAATCAGCCCCAGCATTTT. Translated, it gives CASSLGGTGPYSNQPQHF. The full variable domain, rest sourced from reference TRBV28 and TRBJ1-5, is DVKVTQSSRYLVKRTGEKVFLECVQDMDHENMFWYRQDPGLGLRLIYFSYDVKMKEKGDIPEGYSVSREKKERFSLILESASTNQTSMYLCASSLGGTGPYSNQPQHFGDGTRLSIL.

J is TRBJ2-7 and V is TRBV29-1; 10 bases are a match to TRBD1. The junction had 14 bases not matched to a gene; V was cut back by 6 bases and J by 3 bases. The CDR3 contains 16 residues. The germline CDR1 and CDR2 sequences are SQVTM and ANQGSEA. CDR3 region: CSVTGTGALGGYEQYF. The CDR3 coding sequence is TGCAGCGTAACCGGGACAGGGGCCCTGGGGGGCTACGAGCAGTACTTC.

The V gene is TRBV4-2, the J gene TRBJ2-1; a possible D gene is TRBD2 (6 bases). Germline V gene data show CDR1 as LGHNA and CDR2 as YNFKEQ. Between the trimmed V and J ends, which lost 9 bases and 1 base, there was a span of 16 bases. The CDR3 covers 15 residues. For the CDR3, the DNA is TGTGCCAGTAACCTTAACCTAGCGTCCTACAATGAGCAGTTCTTC. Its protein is CASNLNLASYNEQFF.

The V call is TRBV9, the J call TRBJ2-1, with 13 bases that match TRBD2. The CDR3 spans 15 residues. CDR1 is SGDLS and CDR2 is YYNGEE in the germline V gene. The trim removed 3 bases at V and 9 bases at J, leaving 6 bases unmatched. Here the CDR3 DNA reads TGTGCCAGCAGCGGGGGACTAGCGGGAATCAGTGAGCAGTTCTTC. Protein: CASSGGLAGISEQFF.

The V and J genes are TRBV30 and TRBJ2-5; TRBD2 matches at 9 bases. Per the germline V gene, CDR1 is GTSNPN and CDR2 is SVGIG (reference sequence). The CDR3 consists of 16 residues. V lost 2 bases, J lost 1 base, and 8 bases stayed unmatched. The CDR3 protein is CAWSPGVAGVQETQYF. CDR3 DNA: TGTGCCTGGAGTCCAGGAGTAGCGGGGGTCCAAGAGACCCAGTACTTC.

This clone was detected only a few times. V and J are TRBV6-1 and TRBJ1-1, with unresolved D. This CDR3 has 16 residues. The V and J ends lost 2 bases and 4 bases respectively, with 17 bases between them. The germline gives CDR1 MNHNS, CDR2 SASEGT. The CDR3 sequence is CASSEHDPVSGTEAFF. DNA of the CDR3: TGTGCCAGCAGTGAACACGACCCAGTGTCTGGCACTGAAGCTTTCTTT.

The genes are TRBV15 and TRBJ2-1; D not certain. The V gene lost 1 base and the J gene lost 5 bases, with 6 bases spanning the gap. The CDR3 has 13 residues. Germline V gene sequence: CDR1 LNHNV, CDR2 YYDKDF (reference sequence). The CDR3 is CATSRAIDNEQFF. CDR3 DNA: TGTGCCACCAGCAGAGCTATAGACAATGAGCAGTTCTTC. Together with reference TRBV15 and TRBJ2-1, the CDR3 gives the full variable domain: DAMVIQNPRYQVTQFGKPVTLSCSQTLNHNVMYWYQQKSSQAPKLLFHYYDKDFNNEADTPDNFQSRRPNTSFCFLDIRSPGLGDTAMYLCATSRAIDNEQFFGPGTRLTVL.

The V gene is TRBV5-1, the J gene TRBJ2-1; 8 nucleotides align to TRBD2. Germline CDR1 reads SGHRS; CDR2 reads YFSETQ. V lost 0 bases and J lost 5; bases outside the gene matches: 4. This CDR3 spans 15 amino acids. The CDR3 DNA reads TGCGCCAGCAGCTTGGGGACTAGCCTGAACAATGAGCAGTTCTTC. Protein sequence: CASSLGTSLNNEQFF.

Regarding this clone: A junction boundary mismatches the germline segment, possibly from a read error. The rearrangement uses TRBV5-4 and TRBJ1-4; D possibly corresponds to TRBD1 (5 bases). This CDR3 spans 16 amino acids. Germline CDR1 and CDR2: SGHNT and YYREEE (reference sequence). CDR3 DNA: TGTGCTAGCAGCTTGGGTGGAGCCGGACGGACAGAAAAACTGTTTTTT. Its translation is CASSLGGAGRTEKLFF.

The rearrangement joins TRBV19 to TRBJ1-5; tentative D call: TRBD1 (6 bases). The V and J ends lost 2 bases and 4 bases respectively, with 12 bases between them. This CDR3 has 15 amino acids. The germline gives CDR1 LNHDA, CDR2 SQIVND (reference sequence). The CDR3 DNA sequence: TGTGCCAGTAGTATATGGCGGCAGGGGAATCAGCCCCAGCATTTT. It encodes CASSIWRQGNQPQHF.

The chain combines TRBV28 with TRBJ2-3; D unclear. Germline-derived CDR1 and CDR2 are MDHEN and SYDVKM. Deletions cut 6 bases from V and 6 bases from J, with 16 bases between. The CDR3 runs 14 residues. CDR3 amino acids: CASRSEWGGDTQYF. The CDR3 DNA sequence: TGTGCCAGCAGATCCGAGTGGGGTGGGGATACGCAGTATTTT.

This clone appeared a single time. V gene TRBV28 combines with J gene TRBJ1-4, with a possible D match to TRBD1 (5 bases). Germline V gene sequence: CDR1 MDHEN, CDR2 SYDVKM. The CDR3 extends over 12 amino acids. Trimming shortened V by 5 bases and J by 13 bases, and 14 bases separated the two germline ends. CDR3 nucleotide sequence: TGTGCCAGCAGTCCGCACCCCGGGACACTGTTTTTT. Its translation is CASSPHPGTLFF.

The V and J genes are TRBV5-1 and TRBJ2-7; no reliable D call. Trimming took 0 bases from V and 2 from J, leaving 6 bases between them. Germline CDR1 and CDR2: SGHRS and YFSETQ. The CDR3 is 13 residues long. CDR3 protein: CASSLGSPYEQYF. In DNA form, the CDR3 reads TGCGCCAGCAGCTTGGGCAGCCCCTACGAGCAGTACTTC.

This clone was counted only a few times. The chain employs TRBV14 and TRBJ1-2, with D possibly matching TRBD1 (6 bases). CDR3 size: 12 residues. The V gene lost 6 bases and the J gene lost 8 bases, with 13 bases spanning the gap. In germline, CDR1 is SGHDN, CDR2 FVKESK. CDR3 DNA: TGTGCCAGCAGTCCAGGGGTTTACGGCTACACCTTC. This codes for CASSPGVYGYTF.

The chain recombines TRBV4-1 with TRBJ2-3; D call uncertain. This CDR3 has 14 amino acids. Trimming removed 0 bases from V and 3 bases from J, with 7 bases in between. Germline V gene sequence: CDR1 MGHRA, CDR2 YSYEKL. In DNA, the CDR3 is TGCGCCAGCAGCCAAGAAAGCCGAACAGATACGCAGTATTTT. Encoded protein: CASSQESRTDTQYF.

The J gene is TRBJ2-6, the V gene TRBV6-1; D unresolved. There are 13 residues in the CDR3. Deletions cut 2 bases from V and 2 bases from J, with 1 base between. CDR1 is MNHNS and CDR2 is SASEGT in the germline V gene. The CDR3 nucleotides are TGTGCCAGCAGTGAAACTGGGGCCAACGTCCTGACTTTC. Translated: CASSETGANVLTF.

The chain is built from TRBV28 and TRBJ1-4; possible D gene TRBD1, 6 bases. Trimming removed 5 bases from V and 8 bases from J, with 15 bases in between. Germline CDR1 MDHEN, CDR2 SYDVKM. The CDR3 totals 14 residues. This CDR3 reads CASSDPGGREKLFF. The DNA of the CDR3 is TGTGCCAGCAGTGACCCCGGGGGGCGGGAAAAACTGTTTTTT.